The 11 T cell receptor beta chains reported below all come from one sample, sequenced in a study of cytomegalovirus exposure and HLA in healthy donors. PCR amplification relied on 60 Vbeta primers (plus 13 Jbeta primers). TCRdb's copy holds only in-frame clones and misses some; the assay was immunoSEQ multiplex PCR. The repertoire holds about 130,000 clones, with 65% to 90% as singletons. Sequenced: PBMCs. Source of these receptors: a girl aged 2-10 years in good health and CMV-seronegative.

The chain combines TRBV6-4 with TRBJ2-1, with TRBD2 as a possible D gene (7 bases). The CDR3 loop spans 16 amino acids. Germline values: CDR1 MRHNA, CDR2 SNTAGT. V dropped 2 bases and J dropped 7 bases, with 18 bases sitting between them. Here the CDR3 DNA reads TGTGCCAGCAGTGACGTGGGGGGGGCAGGTTGGAATGAGCAGTTCTTC. It codes for CASSDVGGAGWNEQFF.

The CDR3: CASSLRGGNTIYF. The CDR3, as DNA: TGTGCCAGCAGCTTAAGGGGGGGAAACACCATATATTTT. The chain couples TRBV11-2 to TRBJ1-3; D possibly corresponds to TRBD1 (6 bases). From germline, CDR1 is SGHAT and CDR2 FQNNGV. The CDR3 covers 13 residues. With 2 bases removed from V and 4 bases from J, the gap between germline ends came to 6 bases. The whole variable domain, filled in from reference TRBV11-2 and TRBJ1-3, reads EAGVAQSPRYKIIEKRQSVAFWCNPISGHATLYWYQQILGQGPKLLIQFQNNGVVDDSQLPKDRFSAERLKGVDSTLKIQPAKLEDSAVYLCASSLRGGNTIYFGEGSWLTVV.

V gene TRBV5-5 combines with J gene TRBJ1-1; D is unclear. Trimming stripped 0 bases from V and 1 base from J, with 7 bases between. Per germline, CDR1 SGHKS and CDR2 YYEKEE (reference sequence). This CDR3 spans 14 amino acids. The DNA of the CDR3 is TGTGCCAGCAGCTTGGCCCCGGGGAACACTGAAGCTTTCTTT. This encodes CASSLAPGNTEAFF.

The rearrangement links TRBV19 to TRBJ1-5; D not resolved. The V end lost 9 bases, the J end lost 4 bases, and 16 bases lay between the germline ends. The CDR3 runs to 14 residues. Germline V lookup: CDR1 LNHDA, CDR2 SQIVND (reference sequence). The CDR3 region is CASTRGIANQPQHF. DNA of the CDR3: TGTGCCAGCACCCGGGGTATAGCAAATCAGCCCCAGCATTTT.

This clone appeared once. The rearrangement joins TRBV5-1 to TRBJ2-5; TRBD1 matches at 11 bases. The tail of the sequence fits TRBJ2-7 better, so the J call may be wrong. Germline assignment: CDR1 SGHRS and CDR2 YFSETQ. The CDR3 contains 14 residues. The CDR3 loop is CASRGQGDSYEQYF. The CDR3 DNA sequence: TGCGCCAGCCGGGGACAGGGGGACTCCTACGAGCAGTACTTC.

This clone appeared once. V usage is TRBV19 and J usage is TRBJ1-6; TRBD1 matches at 8 bases. With 7 bases clipped from V and 11 bases from J, the junction kept 10 bases outside the gene matches. CDR3 length equals 14 residues. Germline CDR1 is LNHDA and CDR2 is SQIVND (reference sequence). The CDR3 coding sequence is TGTGCCAGTACCACCGACAGGGGCAATACACCCCTCCACTTT. This codes for CASTTDRGNTPLHF. Complete variable domain (other parts from reference TRBV19 and TRBJ1-6): DGGITQSPKYLFRKEGQNVTLSCEQNLNHDAMYWYRQDPGQGLRLIYYSQIVNDFQKGDIAEGYSVSREKKESFPLTVTSAQKNPTAFYLCASTTDRGNTPLHFGNGTRLTVT.

This chain connects TRBV6-4 to TRBJ1-6; weak D call: TRBD1 (6 bases). The V end lost 6 bases, the J end lost 9 bases, and 18 bases lay between the germline ends. Germline CDR1 is MRHNA and CDR2 is SNTAGT. This CDR3 is 15 amino acids long. This CDR3 reads CASRSGQSAASPLHF. The DNA of the CDR3 is TGTGCCAGCAGATCAGGACAGAGTGCGGCTTCACCCCTCCACTTT.

This chain links TRBV10-3 with TRBJ2-1; 7 nucleotides agree with TRBD2. Germline V gene lookup returns CDR1 ENHRY and CDR2 SYGVKD. With 2 bases clipped from V and 3 bases from J, the junction kept 1 base outside the gene matches. CDR3 length: 14 amino acids. CDR3 nucleotides: TGTGCCATCAGTGAGGGGAGGGACTACAATGAGCAGTTCTTC. It specifies CAISEGRDYNEQFF.

This clone appeared once. The genes are TRBV6-5 and TRBJ1-2, with D possibly being TRBD1 (6 bases). Per germline, CDR1 MNHEY and CDR2 SVGAGI. Deletions cut 0 bases from V and 4 bases from J, with 9 bases between. This CDR3 has 14 residues. The CDR3 spells CASSYSGAGYGYTF. DNA of the CDR3: TGTGCCAGCAGTTACTCGGGGGCTGGCTATGGCTACACCTTC.

Concerning this clone: One end of the junction is discordant with germline, which a read error may explain. This chain uses TRBV7-7 with TRBJ2-1; possible D gene TRBD2, 5 bases. This CDR3 spans 14 amino acids. Germline assignment: CDR1 SSHAT and CDR2 FNYEAQ (reference sequence). The DNA for the CDR3 is TGTGCTAGCAGCTTAGGCCCGGGGAACAATGAGCAGTTCTTC. Its translation is CASSLGPGNNEQFF.

The chain uses TRBV28 and TRBJ2-7; maybe TRBD1 (7 bases). The CDR3 length is 16 residues. Trimming cost V 4 bases and J 1 base, with 17 bases left between them. Germline V gene data show CDR1 as MDHEN and CDR2 as SYDVKM. CDR3 amino acids: CASSSEGQKGSYEQYF. As DNA, the CDR3 is TGTGCCAGCAGTTCGGAGGGACAGAAAGGGTCCTACGAGCAGTACTTC.